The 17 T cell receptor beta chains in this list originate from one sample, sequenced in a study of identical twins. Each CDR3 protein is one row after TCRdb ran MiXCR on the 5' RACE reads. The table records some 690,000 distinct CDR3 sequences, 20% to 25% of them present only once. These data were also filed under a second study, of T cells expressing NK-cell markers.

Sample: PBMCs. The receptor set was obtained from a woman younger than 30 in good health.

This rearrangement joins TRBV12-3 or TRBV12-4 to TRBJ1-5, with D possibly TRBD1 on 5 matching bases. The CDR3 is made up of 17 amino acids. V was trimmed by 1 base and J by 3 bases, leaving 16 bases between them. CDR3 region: CASSLVVAEQANQPQHF. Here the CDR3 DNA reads TGTGCCAGCAGTTTAGTCGTTGCGGAACAGGCCAATCAGCCCCAGCATTTT.

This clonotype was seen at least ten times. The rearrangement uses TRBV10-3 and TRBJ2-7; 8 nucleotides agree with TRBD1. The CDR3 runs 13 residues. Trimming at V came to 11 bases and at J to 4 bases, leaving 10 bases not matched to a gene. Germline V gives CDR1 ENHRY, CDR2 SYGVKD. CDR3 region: CAFGAGGYYEQYF. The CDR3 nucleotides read TGTGCCTTCGGGGCAGGGGGCTATTACGAGCAGTACTTC.

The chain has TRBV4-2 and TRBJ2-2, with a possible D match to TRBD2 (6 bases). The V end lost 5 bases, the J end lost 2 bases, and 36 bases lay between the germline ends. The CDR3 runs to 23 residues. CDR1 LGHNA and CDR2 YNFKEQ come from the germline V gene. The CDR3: CASSTRVGRTTLTFLSNTGELFF. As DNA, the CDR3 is TGTGCCAGCAGCACAAGGGTTGGGCGGACTACCTTAACATTCCTTTCAAACACCGGGGAGCTGTTTTTT.

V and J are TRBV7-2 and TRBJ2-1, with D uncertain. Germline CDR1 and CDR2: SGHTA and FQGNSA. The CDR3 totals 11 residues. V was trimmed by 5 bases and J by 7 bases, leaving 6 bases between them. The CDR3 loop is CASSRWNEQFF. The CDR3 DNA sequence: TGTGCCAGCAGCAGGTGGAATGAGCAGTTCTTC.

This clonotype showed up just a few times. In DNA form, the CDR3 reads TGCAGTGCTAGTATTCAGACCACAGATACGCAGTATTTT. Its translation: CSASIQTTDTQYF. The V call is TRBV20-1, the J call TRBJ2-3; D is uncertain. In germline, CDR1 is DFQATT, CDR2 SNEGSKA (reference sequence). The CDR3 contains 13 residues. V lost 3 bases, J lost 2 bases, and 9 bases lay in between.

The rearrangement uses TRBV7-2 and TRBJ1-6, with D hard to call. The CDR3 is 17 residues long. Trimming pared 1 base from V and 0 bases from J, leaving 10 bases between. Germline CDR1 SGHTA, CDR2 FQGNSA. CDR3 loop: CASSLEPISSYNSPLHF. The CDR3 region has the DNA TGTGCCAGCAGCTTAGAGCCAATAAGCTCCTATAATTCACCCCTCCACTTT.

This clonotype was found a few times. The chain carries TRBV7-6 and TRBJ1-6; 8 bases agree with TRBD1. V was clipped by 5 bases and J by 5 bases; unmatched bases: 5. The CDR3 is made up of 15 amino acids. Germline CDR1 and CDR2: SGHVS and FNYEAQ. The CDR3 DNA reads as TGTGCCAGCAGCGCCACAGGGGGACATAATTCACCCCTCCACTTT. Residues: CASSATGGHNSPLHF.

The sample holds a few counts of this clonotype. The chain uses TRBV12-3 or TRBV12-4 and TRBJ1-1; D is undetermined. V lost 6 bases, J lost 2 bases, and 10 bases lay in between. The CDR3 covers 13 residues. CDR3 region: CASSPPYNTEAFF. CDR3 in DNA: TGTGCCAGCAGCCCTCCATATAACACTGAAGCTTTCTTT.

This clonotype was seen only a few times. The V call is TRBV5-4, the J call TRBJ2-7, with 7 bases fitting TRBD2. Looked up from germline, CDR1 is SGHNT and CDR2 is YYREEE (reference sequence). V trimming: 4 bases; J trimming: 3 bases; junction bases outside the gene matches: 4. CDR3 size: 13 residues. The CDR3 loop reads CASSTWTSYEQYF. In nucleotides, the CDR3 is TGTGCCAGCAGCACCTGGACTAGCTACGAGCAGTACTTC.

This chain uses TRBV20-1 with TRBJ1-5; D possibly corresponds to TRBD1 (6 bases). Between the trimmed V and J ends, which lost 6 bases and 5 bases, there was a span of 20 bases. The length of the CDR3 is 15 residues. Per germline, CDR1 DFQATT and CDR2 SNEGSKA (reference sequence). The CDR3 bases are TGCAGTGCCGAAAGTCCCTTCAGGGGTCATCAGCCCCAGCATTTT. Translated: CSAESPFRGHQPQHF.

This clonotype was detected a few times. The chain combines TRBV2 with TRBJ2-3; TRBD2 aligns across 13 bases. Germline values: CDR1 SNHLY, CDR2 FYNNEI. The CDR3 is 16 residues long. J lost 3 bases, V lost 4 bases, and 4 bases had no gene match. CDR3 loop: CASSVGLAGRTDTQYF. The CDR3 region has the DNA TGTGCCAGCAGTGTGGGACTAGCGGGACGGACAGATACGCAGTATTTT. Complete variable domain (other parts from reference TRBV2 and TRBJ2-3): EPEVTQTPSHQVTQMGQEVILRCVPISNHLYFYWYRQILGQKVEFLVSFYNNEISEKSEIFDDQFSVERPDGSNFTLKIRSTKLEDSAMYFCASSVGLAGRTDTQYFGPGTRLTVL.

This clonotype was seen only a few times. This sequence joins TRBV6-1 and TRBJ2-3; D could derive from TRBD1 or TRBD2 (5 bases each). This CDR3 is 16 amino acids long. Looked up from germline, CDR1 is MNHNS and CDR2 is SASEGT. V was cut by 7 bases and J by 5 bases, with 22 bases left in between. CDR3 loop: CASISSGTRRGDTQYF. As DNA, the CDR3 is TGTGCCAGCATCTCTTCCGGGACCCGTCGGGGAGATACGCAGTATTTT.

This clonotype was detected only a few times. CDR3 sequence reads: CASRVPGRDTGELFF. The CDR3 nucleotides are TGTGCCAGCAGAGTACCCGGCCGTGACACCGGGGAGCTGTTTTTT. This rearrangement joins TRBV6-1 to TRBJ2-2, with D hard to call. CDR1 is MNHNS and CDR2 is SASEGT in the germline V gene. Trimming left V 6 bases short and J 3 bases short, with 14 bases between. This CDR3 spans 15 amino acids.

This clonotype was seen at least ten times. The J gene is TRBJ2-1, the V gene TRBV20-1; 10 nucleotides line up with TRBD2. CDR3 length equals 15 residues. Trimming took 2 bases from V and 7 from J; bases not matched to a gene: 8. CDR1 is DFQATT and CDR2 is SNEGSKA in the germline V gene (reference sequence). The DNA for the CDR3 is TGCAGTGCTAGAATGCTAGCGGGAGCTCGGAATGAGCAGTTCTTC. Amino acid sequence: CSARMLAGARNEQFF.

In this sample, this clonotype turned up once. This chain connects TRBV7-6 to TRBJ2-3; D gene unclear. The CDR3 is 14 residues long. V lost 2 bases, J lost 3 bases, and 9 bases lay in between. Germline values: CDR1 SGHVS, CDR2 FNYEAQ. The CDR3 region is CASSLSKGTDTQYF. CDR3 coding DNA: TGTGCCAGCAGCTTAAGTAAGGGAACAGATACGCAGTATTTT.

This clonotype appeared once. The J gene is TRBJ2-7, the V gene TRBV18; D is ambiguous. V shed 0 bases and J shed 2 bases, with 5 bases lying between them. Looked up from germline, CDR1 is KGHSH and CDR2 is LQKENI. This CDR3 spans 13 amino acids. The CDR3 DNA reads TGTGCCAGCTCACCACCCGAAACCTACGAGCAGTACTTC. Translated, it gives CASSPPETYEQYF.

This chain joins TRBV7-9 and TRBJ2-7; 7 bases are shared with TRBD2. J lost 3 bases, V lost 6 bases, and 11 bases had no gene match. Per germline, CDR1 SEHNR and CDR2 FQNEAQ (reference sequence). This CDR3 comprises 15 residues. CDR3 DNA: TGTGCCAGCAGTCGCACCGGGACTATCAACTACGAGCAGTACTTC. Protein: CASSRTGTINYEQYF.